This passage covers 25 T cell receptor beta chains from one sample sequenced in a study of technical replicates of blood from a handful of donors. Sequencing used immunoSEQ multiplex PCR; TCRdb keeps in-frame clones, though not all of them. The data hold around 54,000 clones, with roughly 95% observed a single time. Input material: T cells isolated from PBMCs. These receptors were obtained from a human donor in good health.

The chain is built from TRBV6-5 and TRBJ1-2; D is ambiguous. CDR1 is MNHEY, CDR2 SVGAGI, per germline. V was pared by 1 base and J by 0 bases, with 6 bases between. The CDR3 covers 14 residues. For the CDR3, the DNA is TGTGCCAGCAGTTACTACCGGTCTAACTATGGCTACACCTTC. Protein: CASSYYRSNYGYTF.

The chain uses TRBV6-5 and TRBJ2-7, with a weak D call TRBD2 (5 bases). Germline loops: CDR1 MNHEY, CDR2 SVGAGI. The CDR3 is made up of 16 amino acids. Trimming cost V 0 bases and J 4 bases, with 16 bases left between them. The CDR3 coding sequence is TGTGCCAGCAGTTACTCGATGGAACGGGATGGGTACGAGCAGTACTTC. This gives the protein CASSYSMERDGYEQYF.

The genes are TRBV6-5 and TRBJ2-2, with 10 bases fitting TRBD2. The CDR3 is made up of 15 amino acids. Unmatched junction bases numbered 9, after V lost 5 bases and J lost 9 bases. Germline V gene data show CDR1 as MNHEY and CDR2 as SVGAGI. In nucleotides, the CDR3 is TGTGCCAGCAGTACCCCGGGACTAGCGTTCCGGGAGCTGTTTTTT. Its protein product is CASSTPGLAFRELFF.

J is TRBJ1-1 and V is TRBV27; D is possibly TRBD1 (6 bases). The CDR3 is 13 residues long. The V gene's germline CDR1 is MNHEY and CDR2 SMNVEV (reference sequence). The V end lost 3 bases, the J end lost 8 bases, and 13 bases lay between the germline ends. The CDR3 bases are TGTGCCAGCAGTTTGCGTACCGGGACAGAAGCTTTCTTT. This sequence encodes CASSLRTGTEAFF.

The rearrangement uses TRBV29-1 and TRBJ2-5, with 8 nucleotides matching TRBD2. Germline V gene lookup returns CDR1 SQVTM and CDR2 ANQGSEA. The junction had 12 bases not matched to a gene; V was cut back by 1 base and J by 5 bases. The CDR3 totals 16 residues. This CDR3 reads CSVEGGSGSLEETQYF. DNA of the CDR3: TGCAGCGTTGAAGGTGGAAGCGGGAGTCTTGAGGAGACCCAGTACTTC.

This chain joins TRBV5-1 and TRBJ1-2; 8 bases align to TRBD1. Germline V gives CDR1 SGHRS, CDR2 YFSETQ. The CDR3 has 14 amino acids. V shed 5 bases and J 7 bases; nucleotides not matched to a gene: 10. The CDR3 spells CASSPTGGPVGYTF. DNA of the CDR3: TGCGCCAGCAGTCCAACAGGGGGGCCGGTTGGCTACACCTTC.

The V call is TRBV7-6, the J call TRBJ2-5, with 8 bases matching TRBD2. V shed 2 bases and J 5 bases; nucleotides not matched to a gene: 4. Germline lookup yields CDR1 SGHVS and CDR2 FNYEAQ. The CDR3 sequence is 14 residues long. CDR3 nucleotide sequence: TGTGCCAGCAGCTTACCGTCTAGCGGGGAGACCCAGTACTTC. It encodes CASSLPSSGETQYF.

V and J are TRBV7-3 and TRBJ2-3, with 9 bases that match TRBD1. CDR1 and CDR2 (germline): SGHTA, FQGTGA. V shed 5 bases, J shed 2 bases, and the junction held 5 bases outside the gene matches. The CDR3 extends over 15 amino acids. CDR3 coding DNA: TGTGCCAGCAGCCGGGGACAGGGAGACACAGATACGCAGTATTTT. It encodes CASSRGQGDTDTQYF.

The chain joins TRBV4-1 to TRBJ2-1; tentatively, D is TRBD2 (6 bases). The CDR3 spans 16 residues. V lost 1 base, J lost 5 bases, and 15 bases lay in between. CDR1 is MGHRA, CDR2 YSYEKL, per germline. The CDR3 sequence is CASSQAAGFSNNEQFF. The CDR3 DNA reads TGCGCCAGCAGCCAAGCGGCGGGATTTTCCAACAATGAGCAGTTCTTC.

CDR3 sequence (DNA): TGTGCCAGCAGTTATGACAGCAGCAATCAGCCCCAGCATTTT. Translation gives CASSYDSSNQPQHF. The chain links TRBV2 to TRBJ1-5; tentatively, D is TRBD1 (5 bases). The germline CDR1 and CDR2 sequences are SNHLY and FYNNEI. CDR3 length equals 14 residues. V lost 5 bases and J lost 1, with 9 bases in between.

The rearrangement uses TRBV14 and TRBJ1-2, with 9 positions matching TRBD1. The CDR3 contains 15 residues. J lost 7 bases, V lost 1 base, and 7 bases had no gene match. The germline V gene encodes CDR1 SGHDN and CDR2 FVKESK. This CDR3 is CASSQVDRGRSGYTF. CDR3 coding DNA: TGTGCCAGCAGCCAAGTGGACAGGGGACGTAGTGGCTACACCTTC.

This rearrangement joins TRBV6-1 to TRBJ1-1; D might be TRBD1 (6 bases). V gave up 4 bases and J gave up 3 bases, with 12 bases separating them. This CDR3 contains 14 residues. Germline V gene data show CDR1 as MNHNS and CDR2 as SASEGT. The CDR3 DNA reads TGTGCCAGCAGTGGCAGGGGAGGGGACACTGAAGCTTTCTTT. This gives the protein CASSGRGGDTEAFF.

The CDR3 is CASSIIGLTGIVNEQYF. The CDR3 DNA reads as TGTGCCAGTAGTATAATAGGTCTGACAGGGATCGTGAACGAGCAGTACTTC. The gene calls are TRBV19 and TRBJ2-7; 7 bases match TRBD1. CDR3 length: 17 residues. In germline, CDR1 is LNHDA, CDR2 SQIVND (reference sequence). Trimming removed 2 bases from V and 5 bases from J; junction bases left unmatched: 15.

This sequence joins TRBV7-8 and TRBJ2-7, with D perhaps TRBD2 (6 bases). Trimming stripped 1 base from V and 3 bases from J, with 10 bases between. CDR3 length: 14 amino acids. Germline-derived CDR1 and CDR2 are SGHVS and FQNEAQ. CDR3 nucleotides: TGTGCCAGCAGCTTAGTGGCGGGATTCTACGAGCAGTACTTC. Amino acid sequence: CASSLVAGFYEQYF.

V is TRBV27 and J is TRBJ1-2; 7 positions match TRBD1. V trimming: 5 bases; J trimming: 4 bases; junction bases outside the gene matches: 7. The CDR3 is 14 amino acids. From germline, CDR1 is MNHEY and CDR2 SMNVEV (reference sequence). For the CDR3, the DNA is TGTGCCAGCAGTGCCCAGGGGGGACCCTATGGCTACACCTTC. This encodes CASSAQGGPYGYTF.

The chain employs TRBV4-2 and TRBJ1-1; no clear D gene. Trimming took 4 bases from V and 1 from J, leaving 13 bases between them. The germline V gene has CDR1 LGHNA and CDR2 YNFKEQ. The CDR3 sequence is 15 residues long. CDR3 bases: TGTGCCAGCAGCCCCCAGGCGGGTTGGAACACTGAAGCTTTCTTT. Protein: CASSPQAGWNTEAFF.

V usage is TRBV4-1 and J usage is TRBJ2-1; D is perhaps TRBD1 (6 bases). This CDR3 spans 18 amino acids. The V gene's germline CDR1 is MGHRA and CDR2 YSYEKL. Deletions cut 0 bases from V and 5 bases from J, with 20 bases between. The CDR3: CASSQDFQGTVLHNEQFF. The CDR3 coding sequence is TGCGCCAGCAGCCAAGATTTCCAGGGGACCGTATTACACAATGAGCAGTTCTTC.

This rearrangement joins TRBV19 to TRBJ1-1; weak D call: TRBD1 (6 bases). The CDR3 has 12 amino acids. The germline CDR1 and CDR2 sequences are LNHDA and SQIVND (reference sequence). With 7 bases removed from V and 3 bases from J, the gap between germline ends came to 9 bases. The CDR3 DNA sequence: TGTGCCAGTAAGGACAGATACACTGAAGCTTTCTTT. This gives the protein CASKDRYTEAFF.

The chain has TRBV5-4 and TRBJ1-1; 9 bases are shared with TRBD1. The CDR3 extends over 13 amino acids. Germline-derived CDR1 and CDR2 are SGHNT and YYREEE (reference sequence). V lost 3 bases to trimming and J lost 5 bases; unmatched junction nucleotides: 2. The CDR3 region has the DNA TGTGCCAGCAGCTCAGGACAGGGGACTGAAGCTTTCTTT. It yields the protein CASSSGQGTEAFF.

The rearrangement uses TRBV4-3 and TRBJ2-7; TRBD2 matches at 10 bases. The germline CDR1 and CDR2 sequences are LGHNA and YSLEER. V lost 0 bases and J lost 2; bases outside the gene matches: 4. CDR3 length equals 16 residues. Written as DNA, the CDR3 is TGCGCCAGCAGCCAAGATGTGCTAGCGGGAGCCTACGAGCAGTACTTC. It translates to CASSQDVLAGAYEQYF.

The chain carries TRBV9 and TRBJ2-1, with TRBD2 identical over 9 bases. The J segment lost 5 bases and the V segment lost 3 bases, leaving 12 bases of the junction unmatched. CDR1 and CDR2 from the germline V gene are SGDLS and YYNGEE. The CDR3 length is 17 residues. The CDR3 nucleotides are TGTGCCAGCAGCGGCGACCTTAGCGGGAGCCCCGACAATGAGCAGTTCTTC. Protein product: CASSGDLSGSPDNEQFF.

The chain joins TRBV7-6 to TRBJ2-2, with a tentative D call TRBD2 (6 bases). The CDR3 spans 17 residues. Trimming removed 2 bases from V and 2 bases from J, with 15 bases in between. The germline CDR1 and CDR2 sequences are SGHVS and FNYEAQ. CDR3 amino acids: CASSLRYPGSNTGELFF. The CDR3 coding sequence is TGTGCCAGCAGCTTAAGATATCCCGGGAGCAACACCGGGGAGCTGTTTTTT. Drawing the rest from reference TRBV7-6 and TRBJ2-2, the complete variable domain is GAGVSQSPRYKVTKRGQDVALRCDPISGHVSLYWYRQALGQGPEFLTYFNYEAQQDKSGLPNDRFSAERPEGSISTLTIQRTEQRDSAMYRCASSLRYPGSNTGELFFGEGSRLTVL.

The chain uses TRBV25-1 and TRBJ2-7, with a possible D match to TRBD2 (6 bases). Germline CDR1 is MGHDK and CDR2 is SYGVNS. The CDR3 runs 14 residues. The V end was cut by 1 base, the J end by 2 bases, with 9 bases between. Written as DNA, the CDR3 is TGTGCCAGCAGTGAATGGGGAGGAACCTACGAGCAGTACTTC. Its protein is CASSEWGGTYEQYF.

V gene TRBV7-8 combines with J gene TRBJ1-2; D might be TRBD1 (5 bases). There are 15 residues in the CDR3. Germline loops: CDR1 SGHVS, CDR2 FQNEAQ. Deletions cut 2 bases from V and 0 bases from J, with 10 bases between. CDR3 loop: CASSLMGGANYGYTF. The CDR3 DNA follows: TGTGCCAGCAGCTTAATGGGGGGTGCTAACTATGGCTACACCTTC.

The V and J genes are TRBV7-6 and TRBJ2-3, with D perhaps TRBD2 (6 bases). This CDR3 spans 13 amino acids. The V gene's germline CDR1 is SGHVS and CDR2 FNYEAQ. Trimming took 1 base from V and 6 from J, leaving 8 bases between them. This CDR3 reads CASSLVEGDTQYF. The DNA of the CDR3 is TGTGCCAGCAGCTTAGTGGAGGGGGATACGCAGTATTTT.